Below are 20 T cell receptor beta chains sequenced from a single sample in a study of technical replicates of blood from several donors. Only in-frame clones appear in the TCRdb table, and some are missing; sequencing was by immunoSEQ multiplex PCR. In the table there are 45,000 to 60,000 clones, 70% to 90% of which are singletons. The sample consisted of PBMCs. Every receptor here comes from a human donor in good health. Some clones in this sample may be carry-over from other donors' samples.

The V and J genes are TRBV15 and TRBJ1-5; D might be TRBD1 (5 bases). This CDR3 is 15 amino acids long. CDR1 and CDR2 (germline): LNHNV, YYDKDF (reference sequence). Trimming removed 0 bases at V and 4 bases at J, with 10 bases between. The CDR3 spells CATSRDKGLNQPQHF. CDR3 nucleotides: TGTGCCACCAGCAGAGATAAGGGGTTAAATCAGCCCCAGCATTTT.

The CDR3 sequence: CASSLGWDNYNEQFF. CDR3 nucleotides: TGTGCCAGCAGCCTAGGCTGGGACAACTACAATGAGCAGTTCTTC. The genes are TRBV9 and TRBJ2-1; the D gene is possibly TRBD1 (6 bases). In germline, CDR1 is SGDLS, CDR2 YYNGEE. The V and J ends lost 4 bases and 3 bases respectively, with 14 bases between them. The CDR3 is 15 residues long.

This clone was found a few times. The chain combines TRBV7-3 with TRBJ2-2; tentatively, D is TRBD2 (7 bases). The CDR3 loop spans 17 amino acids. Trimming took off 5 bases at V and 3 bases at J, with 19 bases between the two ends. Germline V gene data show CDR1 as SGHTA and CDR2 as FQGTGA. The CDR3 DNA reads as TGTGCCAGCAGCATCCCAGCTGGGGGGGCCGACACCGGGGAGCTGTTTTTT. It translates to CASSIPAGGADTGELFF.

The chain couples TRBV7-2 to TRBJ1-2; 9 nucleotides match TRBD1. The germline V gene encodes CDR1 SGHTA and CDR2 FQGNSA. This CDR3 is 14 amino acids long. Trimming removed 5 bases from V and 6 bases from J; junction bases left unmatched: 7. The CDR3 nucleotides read TGTGCCAGCAGCCTGGACAGGGGTGACGATGGCTACACCTTC. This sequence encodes CASSLDRGDDGYTF.

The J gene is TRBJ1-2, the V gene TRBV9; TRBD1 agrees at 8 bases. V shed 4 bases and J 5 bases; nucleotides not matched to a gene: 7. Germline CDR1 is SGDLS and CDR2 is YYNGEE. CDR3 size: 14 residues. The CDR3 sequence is CASSSRTGLYGYTF. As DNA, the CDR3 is TGTGCCAGCAGCTCCCGGACAGGGCTGTATGGCTACACCTTC.

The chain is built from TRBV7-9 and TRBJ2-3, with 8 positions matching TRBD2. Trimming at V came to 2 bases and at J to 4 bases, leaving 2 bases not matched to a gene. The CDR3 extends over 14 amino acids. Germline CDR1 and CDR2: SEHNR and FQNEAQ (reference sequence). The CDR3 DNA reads TGTGCCAGCAGCTTAAGCGGGAGTGCAGATACGCAGTATTTT. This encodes CASSLSGSADTQYF.

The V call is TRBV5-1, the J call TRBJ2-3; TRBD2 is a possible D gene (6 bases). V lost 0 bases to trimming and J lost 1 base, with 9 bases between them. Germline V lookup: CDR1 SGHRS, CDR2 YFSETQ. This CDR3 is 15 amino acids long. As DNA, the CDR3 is TGCGCCAGCAGCTTGGTAACGGGAGGCACAGATACGCAGTATTTT. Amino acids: CASSLVTGGTDTQYF.

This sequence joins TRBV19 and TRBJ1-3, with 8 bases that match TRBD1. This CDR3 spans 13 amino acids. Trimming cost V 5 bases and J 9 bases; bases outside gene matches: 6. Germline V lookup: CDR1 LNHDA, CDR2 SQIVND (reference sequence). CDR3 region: CASSPGRGLTIYF. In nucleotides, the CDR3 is TGTGCCAGTAGTCCTGGCAGGGGGCTCACCATATATTTT.

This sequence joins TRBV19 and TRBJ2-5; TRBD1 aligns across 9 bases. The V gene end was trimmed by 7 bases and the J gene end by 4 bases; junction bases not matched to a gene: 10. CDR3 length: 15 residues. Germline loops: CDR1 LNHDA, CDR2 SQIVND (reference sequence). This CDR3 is CASNGGQGWGETQYF. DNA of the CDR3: TGTGCCAGTAATGGTGGACAGGGGTGGGGAGAGACCCAGTACTTC. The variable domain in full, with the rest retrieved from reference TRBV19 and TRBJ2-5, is DGGITQSPKYLFRKEGQNVTLSCEQNLNHDAMYWYRQDPGQGLRLIYYSQIVNDFQKGDIAEGYSVSREKKESFPLTVTSAQKNPTAFYLCASNGGQGWGETQYFGPGTRLLVL.

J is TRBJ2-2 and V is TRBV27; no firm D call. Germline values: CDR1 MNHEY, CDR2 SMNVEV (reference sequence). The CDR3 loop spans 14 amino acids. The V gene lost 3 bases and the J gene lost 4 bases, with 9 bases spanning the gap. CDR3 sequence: CASSFRETTGELFF. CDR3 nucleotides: TGTGCCAGCAGTTTCCGAGAAACCACCGGGGAGCTGTTTTTT.

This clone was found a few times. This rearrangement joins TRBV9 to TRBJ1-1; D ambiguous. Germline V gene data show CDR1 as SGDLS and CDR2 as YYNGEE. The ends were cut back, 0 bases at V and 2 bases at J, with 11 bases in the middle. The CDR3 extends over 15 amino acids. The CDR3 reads CASSVDPVTNTEAFF. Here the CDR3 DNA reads TGTGCCAGCAGCGTAGATCCAGTTACAAACACTGAAGCTTTCTTT.

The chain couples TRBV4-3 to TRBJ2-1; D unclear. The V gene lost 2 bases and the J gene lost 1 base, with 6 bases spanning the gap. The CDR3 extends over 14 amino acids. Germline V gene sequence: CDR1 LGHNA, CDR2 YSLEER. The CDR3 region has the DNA TGCGCCAGCAGCCAACTAGTGTCCTACAATGAGCAGTTCTTC. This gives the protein CASSQLVSYNEQFF.

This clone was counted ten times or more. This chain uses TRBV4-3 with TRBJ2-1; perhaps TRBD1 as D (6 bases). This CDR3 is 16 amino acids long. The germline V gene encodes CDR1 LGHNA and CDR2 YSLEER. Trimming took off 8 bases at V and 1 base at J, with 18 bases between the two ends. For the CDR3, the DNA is TGCGCCAGCCGACAGGCCGTAGGGGAGTCCTACAATGAGCAGTTCTTC. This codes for CASRQAVGESYNEQFF.

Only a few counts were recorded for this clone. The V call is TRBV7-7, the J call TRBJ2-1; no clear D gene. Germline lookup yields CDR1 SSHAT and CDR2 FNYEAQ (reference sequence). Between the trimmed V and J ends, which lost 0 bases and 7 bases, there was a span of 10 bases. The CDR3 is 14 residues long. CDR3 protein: CASSLALRSNEQFF. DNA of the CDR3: TGTGCCAGCAGCTTAGCACTCCGGTCAAATGAGCAGTTCTTC.

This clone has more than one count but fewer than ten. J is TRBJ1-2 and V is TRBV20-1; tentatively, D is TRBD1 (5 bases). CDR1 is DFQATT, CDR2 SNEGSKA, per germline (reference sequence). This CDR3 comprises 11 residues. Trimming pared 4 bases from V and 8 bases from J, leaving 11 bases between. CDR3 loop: CSAKTDWGYTF. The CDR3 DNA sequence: TGCAGTGCTAAGACAGACTGGGGCTACACCTTC.

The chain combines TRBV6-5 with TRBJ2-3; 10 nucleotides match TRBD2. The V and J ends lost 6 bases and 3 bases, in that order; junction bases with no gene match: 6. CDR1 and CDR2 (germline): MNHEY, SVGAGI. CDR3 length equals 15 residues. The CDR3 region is CASSPLAGVTDTQYF. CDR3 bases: TGTGCCAGCAGCCCCCTAGCGGGAGTAACAGATACGCAGTATTTT.

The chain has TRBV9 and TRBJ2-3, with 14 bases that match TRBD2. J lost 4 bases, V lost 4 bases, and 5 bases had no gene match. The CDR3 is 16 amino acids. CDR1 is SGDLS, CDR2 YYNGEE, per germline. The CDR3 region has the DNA TGTGCCAGCAGCACCAGACTAGCGGGAGGGGCAGATACGCAGTATTTT. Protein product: CASSTRLAGGADTQYF.

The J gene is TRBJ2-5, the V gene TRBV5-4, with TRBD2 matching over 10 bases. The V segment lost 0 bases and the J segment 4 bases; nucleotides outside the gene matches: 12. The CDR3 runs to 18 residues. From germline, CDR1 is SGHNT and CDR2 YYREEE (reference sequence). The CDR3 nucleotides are TGTGCCAGCAGCTTGGGGCGAGCAGCGGGGGGGACGGGAGAGACCCAGTACTTC. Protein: CASSLGRAAGGTGETQYF.

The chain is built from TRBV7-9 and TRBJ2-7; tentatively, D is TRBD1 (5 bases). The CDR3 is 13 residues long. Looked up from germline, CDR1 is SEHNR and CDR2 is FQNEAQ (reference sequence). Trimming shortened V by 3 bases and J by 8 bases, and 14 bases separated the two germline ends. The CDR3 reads CASSFGSNRQQYF. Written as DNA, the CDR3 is TGTGCCAGCAGCTTTGGCTCGAACAGGCAGCAGTACTTC.

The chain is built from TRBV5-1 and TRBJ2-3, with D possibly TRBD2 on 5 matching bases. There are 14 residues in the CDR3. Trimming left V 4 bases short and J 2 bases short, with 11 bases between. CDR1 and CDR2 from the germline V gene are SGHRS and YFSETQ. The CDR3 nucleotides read TGCGCCAGCAGCCACCCGGGGTTCACAGATACGCAGTATTTT. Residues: CASSHPGFTDTQYF. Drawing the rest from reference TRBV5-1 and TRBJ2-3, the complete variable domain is KAGVTQTPRYLIKTRGQQVTLSCSPISGHRSVSWYQQTPGQGLQFLFEYFSETQRNKGNFPGRFSGRQFSNSRSEMNVSTLELGDSALYLCASSHPGFTDTQYFGPGTRLTVL.